This TCR beta chain was retrieved from a study of cytomegalovirus exposure and HLA in healthy donors. This clone appeared a few times. After removal of 2 bases from V and 5 bases from J, the junction contained 24 bases not matched to a gene. The CDR3 extends over 21 amino acids. Germline-derived CDR1 and CDR2 are MRHNA and SNTAGT. Assay used: immunoSEQ multiplex PCR; TCRdb lists only in-frame clones, some missing. The sample has about 63,000 clones; just under 95% are singletons. The sequenced sample was PBMCs. This chain joins TRBV6-4 and TRBJ2-5; TRBD2 matches 9 bases. The receptor was isolated from a woman aged 18-30 years in good health and CMV-seropositive. CDR3 protein: CASSDHVGSGSGPFSLETQYF. The CDR3 DNA follows: TGTGCCAGCAGTGACCACGTCGGTAGCGGGAGTGGGCCATTTAGTCTTGAGACCCAGTACTTC.